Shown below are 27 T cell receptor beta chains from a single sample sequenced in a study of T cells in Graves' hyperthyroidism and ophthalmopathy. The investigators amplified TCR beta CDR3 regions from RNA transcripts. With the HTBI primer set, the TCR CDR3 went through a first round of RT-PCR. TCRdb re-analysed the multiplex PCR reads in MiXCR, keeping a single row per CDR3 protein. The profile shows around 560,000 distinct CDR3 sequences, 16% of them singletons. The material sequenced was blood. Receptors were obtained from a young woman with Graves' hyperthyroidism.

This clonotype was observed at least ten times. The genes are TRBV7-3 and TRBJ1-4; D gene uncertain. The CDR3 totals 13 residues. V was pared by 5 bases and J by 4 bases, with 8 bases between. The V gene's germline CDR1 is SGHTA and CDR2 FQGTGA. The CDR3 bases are TGTGCCAGCAGCGGGAGCAATAATGAAAAACTGTTTTTT. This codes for CASSGSNNEKLFF.

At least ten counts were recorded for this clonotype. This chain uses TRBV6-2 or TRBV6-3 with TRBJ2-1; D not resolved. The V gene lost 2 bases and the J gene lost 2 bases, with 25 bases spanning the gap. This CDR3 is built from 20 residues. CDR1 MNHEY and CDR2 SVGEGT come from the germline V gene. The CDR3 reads CASSYPYNQASPTTYNEQFF. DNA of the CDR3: TGTGCCAGCAGTTACCCCTACAACCAGGCGTCTCCTACTACCTACAATGAGCAGTTCTTC.

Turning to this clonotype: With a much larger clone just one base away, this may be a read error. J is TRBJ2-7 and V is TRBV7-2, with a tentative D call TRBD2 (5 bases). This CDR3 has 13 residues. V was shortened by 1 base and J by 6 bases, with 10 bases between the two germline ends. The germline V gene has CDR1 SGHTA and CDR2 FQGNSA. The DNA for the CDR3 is TGTGCCAGCAGCTTAGGGCCGGGATCCGAGCAGTACTTC. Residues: CASSLGPGSEQYF.

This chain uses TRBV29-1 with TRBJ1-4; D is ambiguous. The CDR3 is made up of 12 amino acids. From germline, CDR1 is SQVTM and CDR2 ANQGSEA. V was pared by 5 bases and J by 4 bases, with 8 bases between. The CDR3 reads CSVRRSNEKLFF. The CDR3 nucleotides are TGCAGCGTTCGCAGAAGTAATGAAAAACTGTTTTTT.

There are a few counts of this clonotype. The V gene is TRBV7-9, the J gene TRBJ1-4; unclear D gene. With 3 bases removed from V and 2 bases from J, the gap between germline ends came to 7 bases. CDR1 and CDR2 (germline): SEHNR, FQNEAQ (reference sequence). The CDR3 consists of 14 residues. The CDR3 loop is CASSFGQTNEKLFF. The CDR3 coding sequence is TGTGCCAGCAGCTTTGGGCAGACTAATGAAAAACTGTTTTTT.

The DNA of the CDR3 is TGCAGCGGGAGGGGAACGGATGGCTACACCTTC. This sequence encodes CSGRGTDGYTF. The chain links TRBV29-1 to TRBJ1-2; D possibly corresponds to TRBD1 (5 bases). Looked up from germline, CDR1 is SQVTM and CDR2 is ANQGSEA. The CDR3 runs 11 residues. Trimming took 7 bases from V and 6 from J, leaving 12 bases between them.

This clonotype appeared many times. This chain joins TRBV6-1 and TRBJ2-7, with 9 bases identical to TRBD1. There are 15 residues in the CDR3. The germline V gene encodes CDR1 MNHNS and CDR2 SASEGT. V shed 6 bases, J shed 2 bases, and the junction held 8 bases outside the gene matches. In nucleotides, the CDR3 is TGTGCCAGCAGCGCCCGAAGACAGGGGGCCTACGAGCAGTACTTC. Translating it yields CASSARRQGAYEQYF.

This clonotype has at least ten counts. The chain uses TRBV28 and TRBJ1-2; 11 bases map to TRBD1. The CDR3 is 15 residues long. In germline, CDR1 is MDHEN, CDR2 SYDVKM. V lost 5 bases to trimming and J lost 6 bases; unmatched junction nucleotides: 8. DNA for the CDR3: TGTGCCAGCAGTCCTTCCGGACAGGGGGCAGATGGCTACACCTTC. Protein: CASSPSGQGADGYTF.

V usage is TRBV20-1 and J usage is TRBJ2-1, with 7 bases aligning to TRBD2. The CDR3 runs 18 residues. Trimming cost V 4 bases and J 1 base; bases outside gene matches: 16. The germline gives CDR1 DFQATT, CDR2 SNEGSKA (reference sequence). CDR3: CSATMVFGGGGSYNEQFF. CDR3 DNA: TGCAGTGCTACCATGGTCTTTGGCGGGGGTGGGTCCTACAATGAGCAGTTCTTC.

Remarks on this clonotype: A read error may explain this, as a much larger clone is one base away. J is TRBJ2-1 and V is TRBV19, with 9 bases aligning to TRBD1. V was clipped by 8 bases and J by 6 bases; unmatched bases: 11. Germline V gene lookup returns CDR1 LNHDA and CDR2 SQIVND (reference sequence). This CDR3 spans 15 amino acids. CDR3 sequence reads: CASRTGGDRGNEQFF. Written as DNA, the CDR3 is TGTGCCAGTCGAACAGGGGGCGATCGGGGCAATGAGCAGTTCTTC.

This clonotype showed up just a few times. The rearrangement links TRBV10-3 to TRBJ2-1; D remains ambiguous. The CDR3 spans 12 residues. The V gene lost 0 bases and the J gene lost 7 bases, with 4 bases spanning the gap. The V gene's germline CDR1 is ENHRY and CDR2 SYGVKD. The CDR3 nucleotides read TGTGCCATCAGTGAGTCGGGGAATGAGCAGTTCTTC. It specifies CAISESGNEQFF.

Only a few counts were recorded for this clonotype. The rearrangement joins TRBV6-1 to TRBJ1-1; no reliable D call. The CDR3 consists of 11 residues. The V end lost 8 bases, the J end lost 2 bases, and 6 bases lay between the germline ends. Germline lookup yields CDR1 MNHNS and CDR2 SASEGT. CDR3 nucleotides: TGTGCCAGCTGGAAAAACACTGAAGCTTTCTTT. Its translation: CASWKNTEAFF.

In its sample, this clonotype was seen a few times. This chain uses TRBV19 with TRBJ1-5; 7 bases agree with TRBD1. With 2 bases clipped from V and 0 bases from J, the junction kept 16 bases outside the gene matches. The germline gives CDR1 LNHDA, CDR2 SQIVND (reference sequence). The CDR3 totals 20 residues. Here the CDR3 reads CASSINRGGIGPHSNQPQHF. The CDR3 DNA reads TGTGCCAGTAGTATAAACAGGGGTGGTATCGGGCCCCATAGCAATCAGCCCCAGCATTTT.

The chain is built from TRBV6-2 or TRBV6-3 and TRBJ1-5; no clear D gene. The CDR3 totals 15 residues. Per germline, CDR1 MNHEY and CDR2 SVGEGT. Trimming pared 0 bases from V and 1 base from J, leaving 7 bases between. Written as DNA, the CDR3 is TGTGCCAGCAGTTACTCGATGCAGAGCAATCAGCCCCAGCATTTT. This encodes CASSYSMQSNQPQHF.

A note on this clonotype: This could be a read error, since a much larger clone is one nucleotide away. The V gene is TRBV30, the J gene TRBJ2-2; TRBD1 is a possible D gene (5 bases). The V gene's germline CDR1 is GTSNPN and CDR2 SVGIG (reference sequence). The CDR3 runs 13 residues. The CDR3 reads CAWSDRNTRELFF. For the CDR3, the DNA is TGTGCCTGGAGTGACAGGAACACCCGGGAGCTGTTTTTT.

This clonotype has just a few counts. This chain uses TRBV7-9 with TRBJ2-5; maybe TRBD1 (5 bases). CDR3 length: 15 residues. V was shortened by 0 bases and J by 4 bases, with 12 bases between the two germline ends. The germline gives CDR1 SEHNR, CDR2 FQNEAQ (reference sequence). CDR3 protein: CASSLAGKGAETQYF. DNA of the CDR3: TGTGCCAGCAGCTTAGCGGGGAAAGGGGCAGAGACCCAGTACTTC.

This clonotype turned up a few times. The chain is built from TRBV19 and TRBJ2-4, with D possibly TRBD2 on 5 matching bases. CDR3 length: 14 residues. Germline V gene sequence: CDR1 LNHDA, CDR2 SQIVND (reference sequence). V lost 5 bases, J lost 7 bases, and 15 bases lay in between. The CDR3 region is CASSLWRFPNIQYF. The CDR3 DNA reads TGTGCCAGTAGTCTTTGGAGGTTCCCGAACATTCAGTACTTC.

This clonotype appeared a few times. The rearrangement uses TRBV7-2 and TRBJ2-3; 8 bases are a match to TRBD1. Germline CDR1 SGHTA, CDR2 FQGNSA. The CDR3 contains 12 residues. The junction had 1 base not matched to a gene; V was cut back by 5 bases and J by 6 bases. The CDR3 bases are TGTGCCAGCAGCCGGACAGGGGATACGCAGTATTTT. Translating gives CASSRTGDTQYF.

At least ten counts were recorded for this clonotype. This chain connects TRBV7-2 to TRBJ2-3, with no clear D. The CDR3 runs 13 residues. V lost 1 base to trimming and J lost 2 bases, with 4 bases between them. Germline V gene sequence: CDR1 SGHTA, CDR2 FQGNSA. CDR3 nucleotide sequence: TGTGCCAGCAGCTTAGACTTCACAGATACGCAGTATTTT. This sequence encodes CASSLDFTDTQYF.

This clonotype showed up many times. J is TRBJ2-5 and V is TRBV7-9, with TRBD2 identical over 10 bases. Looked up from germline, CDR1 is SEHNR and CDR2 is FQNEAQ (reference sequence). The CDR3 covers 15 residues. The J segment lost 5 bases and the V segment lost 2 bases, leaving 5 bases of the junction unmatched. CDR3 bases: TGTGCCAGCAGCTTACTAGCGGGAGTACGGGAGACCCAGTACTTC. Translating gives CASSLLAGVRETQYF.

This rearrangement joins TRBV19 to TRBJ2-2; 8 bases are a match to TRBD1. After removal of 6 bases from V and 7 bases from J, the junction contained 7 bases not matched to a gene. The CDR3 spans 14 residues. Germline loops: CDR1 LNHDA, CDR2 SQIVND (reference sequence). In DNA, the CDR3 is TGTGCCAGTAGGACAGGGGCATTGGTCGGGGAGCTGTTTTTT. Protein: CASRTGALVGELFF.

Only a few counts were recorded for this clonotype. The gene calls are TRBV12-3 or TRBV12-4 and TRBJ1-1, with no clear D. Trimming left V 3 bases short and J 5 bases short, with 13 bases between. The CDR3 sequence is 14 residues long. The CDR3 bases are TGTGCCAGCAGTTTCGAGGGTTTGGAGACTGAAGCTTTCTTT. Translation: CASSFEGLETEAFF.

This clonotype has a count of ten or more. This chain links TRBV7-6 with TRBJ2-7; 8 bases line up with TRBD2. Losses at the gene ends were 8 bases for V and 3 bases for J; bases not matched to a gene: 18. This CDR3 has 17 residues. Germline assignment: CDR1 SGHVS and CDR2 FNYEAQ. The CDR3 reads CASPSTSEERGNYEQYF. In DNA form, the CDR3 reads TGTGCCAGCCCTTCGACTAGCGAGGAGCGGGGCAACTACGAGCAGTACTTC.

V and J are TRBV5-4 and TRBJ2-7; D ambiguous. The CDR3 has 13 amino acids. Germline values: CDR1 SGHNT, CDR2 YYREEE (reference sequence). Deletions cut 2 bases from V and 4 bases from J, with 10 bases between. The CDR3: CASSFSSMYEQYF. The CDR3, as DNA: TGTGCCAGCAGCTTCAGTTCAATGTACGAGCAGTACTTC.

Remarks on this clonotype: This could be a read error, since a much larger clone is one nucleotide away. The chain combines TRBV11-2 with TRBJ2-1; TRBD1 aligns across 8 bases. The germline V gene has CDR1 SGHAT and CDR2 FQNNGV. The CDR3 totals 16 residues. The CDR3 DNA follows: TGTGCCAGCAGCTTATTGGGACAGGTAAACTACAATGACCAGTTCTTC. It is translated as CASSLLGQVNYNDQFF.

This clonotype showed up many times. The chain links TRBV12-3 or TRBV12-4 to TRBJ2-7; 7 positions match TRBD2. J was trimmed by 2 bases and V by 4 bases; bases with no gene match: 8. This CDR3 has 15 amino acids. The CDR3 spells CASSSPLAAAYEQYF. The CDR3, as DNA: TGTGCCAGCAGTTCACCGCTAGCGGCAGCCTACGAGCAGTACTTC.

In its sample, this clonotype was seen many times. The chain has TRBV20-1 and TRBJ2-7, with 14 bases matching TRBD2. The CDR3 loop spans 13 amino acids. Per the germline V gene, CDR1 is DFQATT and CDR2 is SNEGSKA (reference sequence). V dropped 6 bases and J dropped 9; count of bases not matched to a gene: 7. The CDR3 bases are TGCAGTGCAGCGCGACTAGCGGGGGGGGGGCAGTACTTC. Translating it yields CSAARLAGGGQYF.